A single sample is the source of the 22 T cell receptor beta chains below, sequenced in a study of glioma-infiltrating T cells. Using RNA template, CDR3s of TCR alpha and beta were amplified with iRepertoire arm-PCR. Each CDR3 protein gets one entry after TCRdb re-called the multiplex PCR reads with MiXCR. The table records about 99,000 distinct CDR3 sequences, around 31% of them present only once. The material sequenced was glioma tissue, nonneoplastic brain tissue, or PBMCs (not recorded which). These receptors came from a human donor with low-grade glioma or glioblastoma, undergoing nonglioma brain surgery, or in good health (not recorded which).

The V gene is TRBV7-2, the J gene TRBJ1-4; 10 nucleotides align to TRBD1. CDR1 SGHTA and CDR2 FQGNSA come from the germline V gene. The J segment lost 8 bases and the V segment lost 5 bases, leaving 8 bases of the junction unmatched. The CDR3 runs 15 residues. The CDR3 nucleotides read TGTGCCAGCAGCCGAGGCCGGGACAGGGGCGAAAAACTGTTTTTT. Its translation is CASSRGRDRGEKLFF. The variable domain in full, completed from reference TRBV7-2 and TRBJ1-4, reads GAGVSQSPSNKVTEKGKDVELRCDPISGHTALYWYRQSLGQGLEFLIYFQGNSAPDKSGLPSDRFSAERTGGSVSTLTIQRTQQEDSAVYLCASSRGRDRGEKLFFGSGTQLSVL.

This clonotype was seen many times. This sequence joins TRBV6-1 and TRBJ2-6; D perhaps matches TRBD1 (6 bases). V was pared by 5 bases and J by 3 bases, with 11 bases between. Germline V CDR1 and CDR2: MNHNS, SASEGT. The CDR3 is made up of 15 amino acids. DNA of the CDR3: TGTGCCAGCAGTTATGGGGGCGATGGGGCCAACGTCCTGACTTTC. Translated, it gives CASSYGGDGANVLTF.

As for this clonotype: This clone may be a read error of a much larger clone one base away. V and J are TRBV11-2 and TRBJ2-1; TRBD2 might be the D (6 bases). Germline CDR1 is SGHAT and CDR2 is FQNNGV. The CDR3 consists of 13 residues. The V and J ends lost 4 bases and 4 bases respectively, with 8 bases between them. This chain's CDR3 is CASSYGSYNEQFF. The CDR3 DNA is TGTGCCAGCAGCTACGGGAGTTACAATGAGCAGTTCTTC.

As concerns this clonotype: Its ends do not fully match the called genes, so a read error is possible. The rearrangement links TRBV2 to TRBJ2-2, with 7 bases matching TRBD1. The CDR3 sequence is 14 residues long. Germline V lookup: CDR1 SNHLY, CDR2 FYNNEI. CDR3 loop: CASSGIQGTGEMFF. The CDR3 coding sequence is TGTGCCAGCAGTGGGATACAGGGGACCGGGGAGATGTTTTTT.

This clonotype was picked up many times. The V call is TRBV5-1, the J call TRBJ2-3; maybe TRBD1 (7 bases). The CDR3 has 16 residues. The V gene's germline CDR1 is SGHRS and CDR2 YFSETQ. V shed 3 bases and J shed 3 bases, with 17 bases lying between them. The CDR3 protein is CASSSARGTATDTQYF. The DNA of the CDR3 is TGCGCCAGCAGCTCAGCCCGCGGGACAGCTACAGATACGCAGTATTTT.

This clonotype was counted many times. V and J are TRBV5-4 and TRBJ2-2; the match to TRBD1 covers 7 bases. This CDR3 is 16 amino acids long. Germline V gives CDR1 SGHNT, CDR2 YYREEE (reference sequence). The V segment lost 4 bases and the J segment 0 bases; nucleotides outside the gene matches: 6. CDR3: CASSMPGQSNTGELFF. DNA of the CDR3: TGTGCCAGCAGCATGCCGGGACAGTCGAACACCGGGGAGCTGTTTTTT.

Turning to this clonotype: This may stem from a read error, because a much larger clone lies one nucleotide away. The chain carries TRBV6-2 or TRBV6-3 and TRBJ1-2; a weak D match, TRBD1 (5 bases). Germline CDR1 and CDR2: MNHEY and SVGEGT. This CDR3 is 15 amino acids long. The ends were cut back, 11 bases at V and 7 bases at J, with 26 bases in the middle. The CDR3 nucleotides are TGTGCCGCCAGAGAAAGGGGTAAAGACTATGGTGGCTACACCTTC. Translation: CAARERGKDYGGYTF.

This clonotype was found many times. V gene TRBV20-1 combines with J gene TRBJ2-3; D not certain. CDR1 is DFQATT and CDR2 is SNEGSKA in the germline V gene (reference sequence). The CDR3 totals 11 residues. The V and J ends lost 0 bases and 5 bases respectively, with 3 bases between them. In DNA, the CDR3 is TGCAGTGCTAGAGACAAAGATACGCAGTATTTT. Its translation: CSARDKDTQYF.

At least ten counts were recorded for this clonotype. The chain combines TRBV28 with TRBJ1-5, with D perhaps TRBD1 (5 bases). Germline V gene lookup returns CDR1 MDHEN and CDR2 SYDVKM. This CDR3 is built from 15 residues. V lost 3 bases and J lost 7, with 16 bases in between. DNA of the CDR3: TGTGCCAGCAGTTTCGTTTTGGGGGAAACCCAGCCCCAGCATTTT. Translated: CASSFVLGETQPQHF.

To note about this clonotype: Given a much more abundant clone one base away, this may be a read error. The V gene is TRBV2, the J gene TRBJ2-1; D is perhaps TRBD1 (5 bases). This CDR3 contains 16 residues. Trimming took 10 bases from V and 0 from J, leaving 19 bases between them. The germline CDR1 and CDR2 sequences are SNHLY and FYNNEI. CDR3 coding DNA: TGTGCCACCAGATCCGACAGAGCTAGCTCCTACAATGAGCAGTTCTTC. Protein: CATRSDRASSYNEQFF.

In regard to this clonotype: The CDR3 carries no conserved terminal phenylalanine or tryptophan, so it likely arises from a read error. The chain employs TRBV5-4 and TRBJ2-3; 8 positions agree with TRBD1. CDR3 size: 15 residues. Germline assignment: CDR1 SGHNT and CDR2 YYREEE (reference sequence). Losses at the gene ends were 0 bases for V and 4 bases for J; bases not matched to a gene: 4. The CDR3: CASSLASGGPDTQYL. The CDR3 DNA follows: TGTGCCAGCAGCTTGGCGTCAGGGGGCCCAGATACGCAGTATCTT.

As for this clonotype: A much larger clone lies one base from this, so it may be a read error. The V gene is TRBV6-2 or TRBV6-3, the J gene TRBJ2-3; maybe TRBD2 (7 bases). This CDR3 has 16 amino acids. Looked up from germline, CDR1 is MNHEY and CDR2 is SVGEGT. CDR3: CAGSYSRGAGTDTQYF. The CDR3 DNA reads TGTGCCGGCAGTTACTCTCGGGGGGCGGGTACAGATACGCAGTATTTT.

In this sample, this clonotype turned up many times. The chain combines TRBV27 with TRBJ2-7; 8 positions match TRBD1. V lost 5 bases and J lost 1; bases outside the gene matches: 4. Germline CDR1 MNHEY, CDR2 SMNVEV (reference sequence). The CDR3 has 14 residues. The CDR3 DNA sequence: TGTGCCAGCAGTGTGGGGACAGGTTCCTACGAGCAGTACTTC. This translates into CASSVGTGSYEQYF.

This clonotype was seen many times. This chain joins TRBV27 and TRBJ2-1; TRBD1 matches at 10 bases. The CDR3 covers 16 residues. Germline V gives CDR1 MNHEY, CDR2 SMNVEV (reference sequence). The V and J ends lost 2 bases and 9 bases, in that order; junction bases with no gene match: 10. The CDR3 spells CASSLGFGTGEVEQFF. CDR3 nucleotide sequence: TGTGCCAGCAGTTTAGGGTTTGGGACAGGGGAGGTTGAGCAGTTCTTC.

This clonotype occurred a few times. The chain couples TRBV11-1 to TRBJ1-1, with TRBD1 matching over 10 bases. Trimming at V came to 5 bases and at J to 1 base, leaving 4 bases not matched to a gene. The CDR3 is 15 amino acids. CDR1 and CDR2 from the germline V gene are SGHAT and FQDESV (reference sequence). The CDR3 DNA sequence: TGTGCCAGCAGCGGGTGGACAGGGGGGAACACTGAAGCTTTCTTT. Protein: CASSGWTGGNTEAFF.

This clonotype was seen ten or more times. V and J are TRBV7-9 and TRBJ1-1, with D possibly TRBD1 on 6 matching bases. The CDR3 runs 12 residues. The germline V gene encodes CDR1 SEHNR and CDR2 FQNEAQ (reference sequence). With 3 bases removed from V and 11 bases from J, the gap between germline ends came to 13 bases. The CDR3 sequence is CASSFAGARAFF. CDR3 DNA: TGTGCCAGCAGCTTTGCAGGGGCTAGGGCTTTCTTT.

A few counts support this clonotype. V usage is TRBV9 and J usage is TRBJ2-5; 7 bases align to TRBD1. Germline lookup yields CDR1 SGDLS and CDR2 YYNGEE. Unmatched junction bases numbered 8, after V lost 5 bases and J lost 1 base. The CDR3 is 15 amino acids. In DNA, the CDR3 is TGTGCCAGCAGTAGCAGGGGGATCGCCCAAGAGACCCAGTACTTC. Amino acids: CASSSRGIAQETQYF.

The table lists this clonotype with many counts. This chain links TRBV7-2 with TRBJ1-1; the match to TRBD1 covers 7 bases. CDR3 size: 18 residues. Trimming cost V 2 bases and J 3 bases; bases outside gene matches: 15. The germline CDR1 and CDR2 sequences are SGHTA and FQGNSA. This CDR3 reads CASSLNPTGHITYTEAFF. The CDR3 region has the DNA TGTGCCAGCAGCTTAAATCCGACAGGGCATATTACCTACACTGAAGCTTTCTTT.

Points on this clonotype: The CDR3 does not end in the conserved phenylalanine or tryptophan, so this is likely a read error. This chain connects TRBV18 to TRBJ1-1, with 7 bases that match TRBD1. Germline-derived CDR1 and CDR2 are KGHSH and LQKENI. J lost 4 bases, V lost 3 bases, and 5 bases had no gene match. CDR3 length: 14 amino acids. The CDR3 DNA reads TGTGCCAGCTCACCCCGACAGGGTACCACTGAAGCTTTCCTT. It encodes CASSPRQGTTEAFL.

This clonotype has a handful of counts. V usage is TRBV19 and J usage is TRBJ2-7; D unclear. The CDR3 loop spans 12 amino acids. Per germline, CDR1 LNHDA and CDR2 SQIVND (reference sequence). The V gene lost 2 bases and the J gene lost 5 bases, with 7 bases spanning the gap. CDR3 protein: CASSIMGNEQYF. CDR3 nucleotide sequence: TGTGCCAGTAGTATAATGGGCAACGAGCAGTACTTC. Combining the CDR3 with reference TRBV19 and TRBJ2-7 gives the whole variable domain DGGITQSPKYLFRKEGQNVTLSCEQNLNHDAMYWYRQDPGQGLRLIYYSQIVNDFQKGDIAEGYSVSREKKESFPLTVTSAQKNPTAFYLCASSIMGNEQYFGPGTRLTVT.

The chain links TRBV2 to TRBJ1-4; TRBD1 might be the D (6 bases). V lost 6 bases to trimming and J lost 7 bases, with 18 bases between them. Looked up from germline, CDR1 is SNHLY and CDR2 is FYNNEI. This CDR3 is built from 15 residues. CDR3 nucleotides: TGTGCCAGCAGCGTGGACAGTGGAGGGGGTGAAAAACTGTTTTTT. Amino acids: CASSVDSGGGEKLFF.

This sequence joins TRBV7-9 and TRBJ2-1; D may match TRBD1 or TRBD2 (6 bases each). The CDR3 is 15 residues long. Trimming shortened V by 6 bases and J by 7 bases, and 19 bases separated the two germline ends. Looked up from germline, CDR1 is SEHNR and CDR2 is FQNEAQ (reference sequence). The CDR3 coding sequence is TGTGCCAGCAGGCAAGAAGGAGGGGGAGTAAATGAGCAGTTCTTC. Translated, it gives CASRQEGGGVNEQFF.